The 10 T cell receptor beta chains below come from one sample, sequenced in a study of blood T cells in healthy people across ages. The second PCR ran roughly 7 to 11 cycles with a sample-barcoded 5' primer and J-beta primers. TCRdb analysed the 5' RACE reads with MiXCR anew, one entry per CDR3 protein. The sample has 800,000 or so distinct CDR3 sequences, 46% seen once. The material sequenced was blood. These receptor sequences come from a man older than 75 in good health.

The chain has TRBV20-1 and TRBJ2-3; 7 nucleotides align to TRBD2. The CDR3 runs to 15 residues. V was clipped by 1 base and J by 2 bases; unmatched bases: 6. Germline V gene data show CDR1 as DFQATT and CDR2 as SNEGSKA (reference sequence). In DNA form, the CDR3 reads TGCAGTGCTAGAGCCCCCGGGACTAACACAGATACGCAGTATTTT. This encodes CSARAPGTNTDTQYF.

This clonotype was counted ten times or more. This sequence joins TRBV12-3 or TRBV12-4 and TRBJ2-1; D possibly uses TRBD1 or TRBD2 (5 bases each). The CDR3 totals 15 residues. V lost 6 bases and J 2 bases, leaving 14 bases between the germline ends. The CDR3 region is CASSPHGAPYNEQFF. The CDR3 DNA follows: TGTGCCAGCAGCCCCCACGGGGCCCCCTACAATGAGCAGTTCTTC.

Only a few counts were recorded for this clonotype. The genes are TRBV28 and TRBJ2-3; the D is unclear. The CDR3 has 13 residues. Germline CDR1 reads MDHEN; CDR2 reads SYDVKM. V was trimmed by 8 bases and J by 4 bases, leaving 13 bases between them. For the CDR3, the DNA is TGTGCCAGCCTTAAGACTGGTCCAGATACGCAGTATTTT. Protein product: CASLKTGPDTQYF. The variable domain in full, completed from reference TRBV28 and TRBJ2-3, reads DVKVTQSSRYLVKRTGEKVFLECVQDMDHENMFWYRQDPGLGLRLIYFSYDVKMKEKGDIPEGYSVSREKKERFSLILESASTNQTSMYLCASLKTGPDTQYFGPGTRLTVL.

The chain couples TRBV3-1 to TRBJ2-5; D gene unclear. Looked up from germline, CDR1 is LGHDT and CDR2 is YNNKEL (reference sequence). V shed 1 base and J shed 9 bases, with 9 bases lying between them. This CDR3 contains 12 residues. CDR3 sequence reads: CASSQAGGAQYF. As DNA, the CDR3 is TGTGCCAGCAGCCAAGCGGGTGGGGCCCAGTACTTC.

This CDR3 is CASRTAGLGHEQYF. Written as DNA, the CDR3 is TGCGCCAGCAGAACAGCGGGATTAGGTCACGAGCAGTACTTC. The chain joins TRBV5-1 to TRBJ2-5; 7 bases match TRBD2. The DNA end lines up better with TRBJ2-7; the J call may be wrong. The CDR3 runs 14 residues. Germline CDR1 and CDR2: SGHRS and YFSETQ.

The rearrangement links TRBV6-6 to TRBJ1-5, with D possibly matching TRBD1 (5 bases). The CDR3 has 15 residues. Germline-derived CDR1 and CDR2 are MNHNY and SVGAGI (reference sequence). V shed 6 bases and J shed 1 base, with 13 bases lying between them. CDR3 coding DNA: TGTGCCAGCAGCCAGGGACCGGTGAGCAATCAGCCCCAGCATTTT. It translates to CASSQGPVSNQPQHF.

This sequence joins TRBV30 and TRBJ2-7; D not resolved. CDR3 length: 14 residues. The germline gives CDR1 GTSNPN, CDR2 SVGIG (reference sequence). The V and J ends lost 0 bases and 0 bases respectively, with 9 bases between them. In DNA, the CDR3 is TGTGCCTGGAGTGTACAAATAGACTCCTACGAGCAGTACTTC. Encoded protein: CAWSVQIDSYEQYF. The full variable domain, completed using reference TRBV30 and TRBJ2-7, is SQTIHQWPATLVQPVGSPLSLECTVEGTSNPNLYWYRQAAGRGLQLLFYSVGIGQISSEVPQNLSASRPQDRQFILSSKKLLLSDSGFYLCAWSVQIDSYEQYFGPGTRLTVT.

The chain couples TRBV29-1 to TRBJ1-1; D uncertain. CDR1 and CDR2 from the germline V gene are SQVTM and ANQGSEA. Trimming pared 8 bases from V and 3 bases from J, leaving 10 bases between. CDR3 length equals 11 residues. CDR3 protein: CSSQDDTEAFF. The CDR3 DNA follows: TGCAGCTCCCAGGATGACACTGAAGCTTTCTTT.

The V gene is TRBV7-3, the J gene TRBJ2-1, with 7 nucleotides matching TRBD1. Trimming cost V 4 bases and J 6 bases; bases outside gene matches: 3. The germline V gene encodes CDR1 SGHTA and CDR2 FQGTGA. CDR3 length: 13 residues. CDR3: CASSSRQGNEQFF. The CDR3 region has the DNA TGTGCCAGCAGCTCCCGACAGGGCAATGAGCAGTTCTTC. Looking up the rest from reference TRBV7-3 and TRBJ2-1 gives the full variable domain: GAGVSQTPSNKVTEKGKYVELRCDPISGHTALYWYRQSLGQGPEFLIYFQGTGAADDSGLPNDRFFAVRPEGSVSTLKIQRTERGDSAVYLCASSSRQGNEQFFGPGTRLTVL.

This sequence joins TRBV21-1 and TRBJ2-3; no check of the table's D call, TRBD2, against the DNA was made. TRBV21-1 is a recognized pseudogene. The CDR3 sequence is 13 residues long. CDR3 sequence (DNA): TGTGCTGGCCACGGAGGCGGGGCAGATACGCAGTATTTT. This encodes CAGHGGGADTQYF.